Sequencing of this TCR beta chain was carried out in a study of T-cell reconstitution after alpha-beta-depleted transplantation in children. Preparing the TCRbeta library involved the use of unique molecular identifiers. TCRdb re-called the PCR reads through MiXCR, storing one row per CDR3 protein. Here the sample spans about half a million distinct CDR3 sequences, 9.5% to 15% being singletons. This clonotype was counted between two and nine times. This CDR3 contains 18 residues. Trimming pared 6 bases from V and 9 bases from J, leaving 30 bases between. Germline V gene sequence: CDR1 LNHDA, CDR2 SQIVND (reference sequence).

The chain employs TRBV19 and TRBJ1-5, with D maybe TRBD1 (5 bases). This clonotype was obtained from a human donor who donated a stem cell graft to a child with combined immunodeficiency. The sample was PBMCs from the stem cell graft donor, taken from the stem cell graft. CDR3 loop: CASRGSLQGDYALRPQHF. The CDR3 DNA is TGTGCCAGTAGGGGGTCACTACAAGGGGATTATGCCCTGCGGCCCCAGCATTTT.